The source of this T cell receptor beta chain is a study of T cell responses to AZD1222 COVID-19 vaccine. Assay used: immunoSEQ multiplex PCR; TCRdb lists only in-frame clones, some missing. The sample carries 110,000 or so clones, 80% to 90% recorded once. Concerning this clone: Its antigen is unknown.

The study, taken as a whole, reports: White British ancestry dominated among donors, who included more females, and clonal diversity was possibly underestimated. Regions 160-218 and 743-854 held dominance among vaccine-associated CD4 TCRs, which spanned spike. Two AZD1222 administrations were followed by greater Spike-specific TCR breadth and depth. Repertoires in all cases were sampled only once the peak T cell response had passed.

This material consisted of peripheral blood, taken on day 0 of AZD1222 vaccination. This clonotype was sampled from an adult in good health.

CDR3 nucleotide sequence: TGTGCCAGCAGCCACCGCCGGGACAGCTCCTACAATGAGCAGTTCTTC. Encoded protein: CASSHRRDSSYNEQFF. This chain links TRBV3-1 (or the pseudogene TRBV3-2) with TRBJ2-1; 7 bases line up with TRBD1. Per germline, CDR1 LGHDT and CDR2 YNNKEL (reference sequence). The V gene end was trimmed by 3 bases and the J gene end by 0 bases; junction bases not matched to a gene: 5. The CDR3 loop spans 16 amino acids.